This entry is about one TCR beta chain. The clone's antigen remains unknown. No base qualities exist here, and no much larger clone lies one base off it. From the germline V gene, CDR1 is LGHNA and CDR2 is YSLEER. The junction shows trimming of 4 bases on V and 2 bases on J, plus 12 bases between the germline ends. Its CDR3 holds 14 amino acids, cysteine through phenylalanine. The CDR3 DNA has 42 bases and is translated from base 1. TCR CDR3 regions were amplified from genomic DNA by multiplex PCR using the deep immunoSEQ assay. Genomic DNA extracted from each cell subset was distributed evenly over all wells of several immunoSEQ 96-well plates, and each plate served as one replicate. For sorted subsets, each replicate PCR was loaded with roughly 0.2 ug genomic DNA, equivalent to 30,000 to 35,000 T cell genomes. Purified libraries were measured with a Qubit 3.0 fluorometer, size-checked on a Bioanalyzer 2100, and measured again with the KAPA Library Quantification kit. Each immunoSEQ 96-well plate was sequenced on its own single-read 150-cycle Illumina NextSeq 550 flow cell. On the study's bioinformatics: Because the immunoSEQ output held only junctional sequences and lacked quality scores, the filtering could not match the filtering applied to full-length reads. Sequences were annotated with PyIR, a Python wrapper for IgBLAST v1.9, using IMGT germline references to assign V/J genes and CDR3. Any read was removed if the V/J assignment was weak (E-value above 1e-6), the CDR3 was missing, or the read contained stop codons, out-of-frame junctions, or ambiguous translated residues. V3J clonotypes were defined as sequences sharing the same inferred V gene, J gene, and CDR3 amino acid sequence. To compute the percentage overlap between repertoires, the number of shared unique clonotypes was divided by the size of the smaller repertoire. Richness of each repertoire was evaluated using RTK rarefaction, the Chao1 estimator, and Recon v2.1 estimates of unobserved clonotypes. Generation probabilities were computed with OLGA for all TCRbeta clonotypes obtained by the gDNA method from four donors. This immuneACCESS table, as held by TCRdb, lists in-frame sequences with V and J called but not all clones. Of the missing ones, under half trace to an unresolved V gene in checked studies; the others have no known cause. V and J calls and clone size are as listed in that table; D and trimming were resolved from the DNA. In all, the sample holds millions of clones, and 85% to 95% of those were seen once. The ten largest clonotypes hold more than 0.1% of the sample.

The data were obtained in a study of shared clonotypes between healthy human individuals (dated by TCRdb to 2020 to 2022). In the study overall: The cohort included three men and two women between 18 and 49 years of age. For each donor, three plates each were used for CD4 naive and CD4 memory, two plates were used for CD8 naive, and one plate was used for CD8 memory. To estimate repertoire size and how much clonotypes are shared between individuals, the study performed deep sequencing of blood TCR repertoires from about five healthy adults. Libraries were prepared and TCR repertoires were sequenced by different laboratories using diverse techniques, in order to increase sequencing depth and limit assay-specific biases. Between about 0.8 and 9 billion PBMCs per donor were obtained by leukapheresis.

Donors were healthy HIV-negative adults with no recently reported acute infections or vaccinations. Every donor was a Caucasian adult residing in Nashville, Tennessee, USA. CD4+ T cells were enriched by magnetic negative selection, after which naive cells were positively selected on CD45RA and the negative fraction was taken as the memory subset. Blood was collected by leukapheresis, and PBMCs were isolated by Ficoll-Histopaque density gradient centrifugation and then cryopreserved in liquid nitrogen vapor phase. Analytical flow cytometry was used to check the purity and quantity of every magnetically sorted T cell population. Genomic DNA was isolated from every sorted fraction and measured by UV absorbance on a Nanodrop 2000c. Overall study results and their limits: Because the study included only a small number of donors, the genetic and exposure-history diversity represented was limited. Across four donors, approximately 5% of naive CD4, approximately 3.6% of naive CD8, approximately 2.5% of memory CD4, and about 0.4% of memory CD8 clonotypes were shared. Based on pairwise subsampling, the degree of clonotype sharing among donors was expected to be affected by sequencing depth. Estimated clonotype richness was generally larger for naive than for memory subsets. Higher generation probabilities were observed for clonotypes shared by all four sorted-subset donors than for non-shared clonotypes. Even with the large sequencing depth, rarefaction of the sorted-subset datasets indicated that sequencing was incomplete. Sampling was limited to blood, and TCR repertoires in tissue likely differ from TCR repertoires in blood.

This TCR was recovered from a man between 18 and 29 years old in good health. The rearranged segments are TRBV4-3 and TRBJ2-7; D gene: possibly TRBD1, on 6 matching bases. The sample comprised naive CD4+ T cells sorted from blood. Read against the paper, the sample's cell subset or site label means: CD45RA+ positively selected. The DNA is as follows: TGCGCCAGCAGCCCGGGACAACCACCCTACGAGCAGTACTTC. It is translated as CASSPGQPPYEQYF.